This T cell receptor (beta chain) stems from a study of CD8 T cells in Susac syndrome. Random hexamers were used to reverse transcribe an amount of roughly 0.5 to 1 ug RNA. immunoSEQ multiplex PCR amplified TCR beta CDR3 across 54 Vbeta, 13 Jbeta. In TCRdb, the immunoSEQ multiplex PCR reads were re-called with MiXCR into one record per CDR3 protein. Of roughly 150,000 distinct CDR3 sequences in the sample, roughly 95% are singletons; the top ten hold about 0.089%. Treatment-naive patients with stable or active relapsing-remitting disease were the multiple sclerosis controls. TEMRA cells were FACS-enriched, while CD8+ and CD4+ T cells were negatively isolated. This receptor was taken from a human donor with multiple sclerosis. Sequenced material: CD4+ T cells from PBMCs.

In DNA form, the CDR3 reads TGTGCCAGCAGTTTAGCGGGATACACAGATACGCAGTATTTT. Amino acids: CASSLAGYTDTQYF. V gene TRBV12-3 or TRBV12-4 combines with J gene TRBJ2-3; D gene ambiguous. The CDR3 spans 14 residues. V lost 0 bases and J 2 bases, leaving 6 bases between the germline ends.